The 7 T cell receptor beta chains listed next were all sequenced from one sample in a study of blood T cell repertoires in COVID-19. Generated by immunoSEQ multiplex PCR, the TCRdb table keeps only in-frame clones and is missing some. Among about 280,000 clones, roughly 85% were seen once, and the ten largest hold approximately 5%. Sequencing input: peripheral blood. Receptors were obtained from a man aged 45-60 years with active or convalescent COVID-19.

The chain carries TRBV13 and TRBJ2-5; 7 bases align to TRBD1. Germline CDR1 is PRHDT and CDR2 is FYEKMQ (reference sequence). The CDR3 is made up of 14 amino acids. J lost 5 bases, V lost 5 bases, and 8 bases had no gene match. CDR3 bases: TGTGCCAGCAGCCGACAGGGCCGCGGGGAGACCCAGTACTTC. This translates into CASSRQGRGETQYF.

The chain carries TRBV30 and TRBJ1-6, with D perhaps TRBD1 (6 bases). This CDR3 has 15 residues. Germline V CDR1 and CDR2: GTSNPN, SVGIG (reference sequence). The V end lost 5 bases, the J end lost 0 bases, and 11 bases lay between the germline ends. The CDR3 DNA follows: TGTGCCTGGGCCAGGGGCCTCTCCTATAATTCACCCCTCCACTTT. The encoded protein is CAWARGLSYNSPLHF.

V gene TRBV9 combines with J gene TRBJ2-2, with TRBD1 matching 10 bases. CDR3 length: 19 amino acids. Germline V gene lookup returns CDR1 SGDLS and CDR2 YYNGEE. Losses at the gene ends were 3 bases for V and 5 bases for J; bases not matched to a gene: 16. The CDR3 loop reads CASSGRDRGGGSETGELFF. The CDR3 DNA reads TGTGCCAGCAGCGGCCGGGACAGGGGAGGCGGGTCGGAGACCGGGGAGCTGTTTTTT.

The gene calls are TRBV30 and TRBJ2-5; the match to TRBD2 covers 12 bases. The J segment lost 1 base and the V segment lost 2 bases, leaving 5 bases of the junction unmatched. The CDR3 contains 16 residues. Germline assignment: CDR1 GTSNPN and CDR2 SVGIG (reference sequence). The CDR3 spells CAWSLWTSGTQETQYF. The DNA for the CDR3 is TGTGCCTGGAGTTTATGGACTAGCGGGACCCAAGAGACCCAGTACTTC.

This clone was counted a few times. V and J are TRBV12-3 or TRBV12-4 and TRBJ1-1, with no clear D. Deletions cut 6 bases from V and 3 bases from J, with 11 bases between. The CDR3 is 13 residues long. The CDR3, as DNA: TGTGCCAGCAGCCTAAGGAGGGACACTGAAGCTTTCTTT. Encoded protein: CASSLRRDTEAFF.

The V gene is TRBV7-9, the J gene TRBJ1-1; 8 bases align to TRBD1. J was trimmed by 10 bases and V by 5 bases; bases with no gene match: 18. This CDR3 contains 16 residues. In germline, CDR1 is SEHNR, CDR2 FQNEAQ (reference sequence). As DNA, the CDR3 is TGTGCCAGCAGCACCCGGCAGCATCAGGGGGCTGAGGGAGCTTTCTTT. Amino acids: CASSTRQHQGAEGAFF.

The CDR3 loop is CASGTGAYNSPLHF. The CDR3 DNA follows: TGTGCCAGTGGGACAGGGGCCTATAATTCACCCCTCCACTTT. V usage is TRBV27 and J usage is TRBJ1-6, with 10 bases identical to TRBD1. The germline V gene has CDR1 MNHEY and CDR2 SMNVEV (reference sequence). CDR3 length: 14 residues. Trimming took 9 bases from V and 2 from J; bases not matched to a gene: 1.